This T cell receptor (beta chain) was identified during a study of blood T cell repertoires in COVID-19. Measured with immunoSEQ multiplex PCR; TCRdb has only the in-frame clones, and not every one. The sample yields 250,000 or so clones, 70% to 90% seen once. V lost 0 bases and J lost 0, with 7 bases in between. The CDR3 has 15 amino acids. The germline CDR1 and CDR2 sequences are SGHRS and YFSETQ. The rearrangement joins TRBV5-1 to TRBJ1-3, with D perhaps TRBD1 (5 bases). The clonotype originates from a woman aged 60-70 years with active or convalescent COVID-19. The sequenced material came from peripheral blood. CDR3 DNA: TGCGCCAGCAGCTTGGGGGGCCTCTCTGGAAACACCATATATTTT. Protein sequence: CASSLGGLSGNTIYF.